Listed below are T cell receptor beta chains from one sample, sequenced in a study of blood T cell repertoires in COVID-19. TCRdb's table, derived via immunoSEQ multiplex PCR, lists solely in-frame clones and lacks some. Here the sample spans some 530,000 clones, about 88% being singletons. The sample comprised PBMCs or T cells enriched from blood (not recorded which). The receptors stem from a woman aged 60-70 years who had recovered from COVID-19. Each CDR3 is given with its conserved first and last residue. Not all rows give a size; the values are once, few, many and, for expanded clones, a class.

v_gene	abundance	j_gene	CDR3aa
TRBV5-5	-	TRBJ1-2	CASSDGTGRGYTF
TRBV4-1	once	TRBJ2-1	CASSQEVVGGLDNEQFF
TRBV7-9	-	TRBJ1-2	CASSLQNYGYTF
TRBV19	-	TRBJ1-6	CASSTEDREVSPLHF
TRBV6-4	-	TRBJ1-2	CASSDFHEGSYGYTF
TRBV28	-	TRBJ2-1	CASRVAGVAVVNEQFF
TRBV6-6	-	TRBJ2-5	CASSYSAGRETQYF
TRBV2	-	TRBJ1-4	CASSEALGGAHGEKLFF
TRBV28	-	TRBJ2-6	CASSFSSGANVLTF
TRBV27	few	TRBJ2-7	CASTFISGTGEYEQYF
TRBV7-2	-	TRBJ2-3	CASSSGTSGGGTDTQYF
TRBV5-1	-	TRBJ1-1	CASSLGTGRSGAFF
TRBV19	-	TRBJ2-1	CASSIGAQRSYNEQFF
TRBV5-4	few	TRBJ2-2	CASSLARGDTGELFF
TRBV28	many	TRBJ1-1	CASNTQGANTEAFF
TRBV18	-	TRBJ2-5	CASSPGQKETQYF
TRBV11-3	-	TRBJ1-1	CASSPGGLSGREAFF
TRBV11-3	-	TRBJ1-1	CASSLRFMTGSGTEAFF
TRBV11-2	-	TRBJ2-2	CASSPRLEGAGELFF
TRBV4-1	-	TRBJ1-1	CASSQELRTRFTEQAREAFF
TRBV5-1	-	TRBJ2-1	CASSQDTYNEQFF
TRBV5-6	-	TRBJ1-5	CASSLWGEVQPQHF
TRBV3-1/TRBV3-2	-	TRBJ1-2	CASSMGQYNGYTF
TRBV11-3	once	TRBJ2-7	CASSLLGRGHTYEQYF
TRBV7-2	-	TRBJ1-4	CASSLIPHRAGEKLFF
TRBV5-1	-	TRBJ1-2	CASSFRGTGNDGYTF
TRBV24-1	-	TRBJ2-1	CATSDPSGGSYNEQFF
TRBV14	-	TRBJ1-6	CASSQLSGSPLHF